This TCR beta chain was sequenced during a study of vaccination effects on CD4 cells after COVID-19 (dated by TCRdb to the early 2020s). The study in broad terms: Two doses of either the BNT162b2 or the mRNA-1273 mRNA SARS-CoV-2 vaccine were administered to participants. Pre-vaccine samples were collected from two convalescent patients 16 days and one week before the first dose, corresponding to 142 and 148 days after COVID-19 diagnosis. In both COVID-19 convalescent patients and infection-naive vaccine recipients, the study compared SARS-CoV-2 spike-specific CD4+ TCR repertoires from before mRNA vaccination with those from after it. The full study included fewer than eleven COVID-19 convalescent patients and a few SARS-CoV-2-naive healthy vaccine recipients. Cultures from other donors in the study were sequenced using the Oncomine TCR Beta short-read assay on an Illumina iSeq 100. What the authors observed across the whole study: Marked clonal contraction was observed in both infection-induced and vaccine-induced clones at late post-vaccination timepoints, consistent with waning T cell responses. For convalescent patients, new clones induced by the vaccine made up most of the post-vaccine spike-reactive repertoire, and these new clones were largely distinct from the clones induced by infection. The study was limited by a small number of convalescent patients and lacked early post-infection timepoints.

The library came from the immunoSEQ multiplex PCR assay. TCR beta CDR3 sequencing was performed on DNA from the cultured, isolated CD4+ T cells. In the original analysis: The analysis removed non-productive TCR sequences, trimmed reads to the CDR3 region, and retained only CDR3s that were 7 or more amino acids long. Antigen-specific clonotypes were identified using the MANAFEST web app by comparison of expansion in peptide wells against reference cultures. For clones to be considered positive, expansion at FDR<0.05 versus reference and all other wells, an odds ratio above 5, and a frequency above 0.1% in two replicate wells were required. A clonotype was called cross-reactive if it was significantly expanded both in SARS-CoV-2 spike wells and in at least one common cold coronavirus spike condition. Levenshtein distance calculated with the stringdist R package was used to assess CDR3 similarity, and unrooted trees were constructed with ape in R 3.6.1. TCRdb took over this immuneACCESS table, retaining in-frame rearrangements with V and J assigned. Such tables are incomplete; in checked studies, under half of the missing clones stem from an unresolved V gene, and the remainder is unexplained. V, J and clone size are taken as reported in that table, and D and trimming were inferred from the DNA itself. The sample table lists around 40,000 clones, under 80% of them with a count of one. The top ten clones comprise 30% to 40% of the sample.

This clone is a singleton in its sample. The antigen this receptor binds is unknown. No base quality values were provided; no much bigger clone lies one nucleotide off. To identify antigen-specific CD4+ T cell clonotypes by their expansion, the ViraFEST assay first stimulated PBMC with viral peptide pools and then applied TCR sequencing. After less than eleven days of culture, CD4+ T cells were isolated with the EasySep CD4+ T cell isolation kit. Convalescent patients had PCR-confirmed SARS-CoV-2 infection between March and December 2020, before Alpha, Beta and Delta variants emerged in the United States. Each well held around 1.9 million PBMC cultured in IMDM containing roughly 5% human AB serum, about 10 IU/ml IL-2 and gentamicin, along with around 11 ug/ml peptides. Half of the culture medium was replaced with fresh IL-2-containing medium on days 3 and 7. Each peptide stimulation condition was cultured in triplicate wells unless otherwise noted. PBMC were separated from whole blood using Ficoll-Paque Plus gradient centrifugation and were then either cryopreserved at -140C or used fresh. The QIAamp micro DNA kit was used to extract genomic DNA from the cultured CD4+ T cells.

The CDR3 numbers 13 residues from cysteine through phenylalanine. Only the CDR3 part of the read is kept: 39 bases, read in frame from the first base. CDR1 and CDR2, per the germline V gene, are SGHTA and FQGTGA. Deletion took 4 bases off V and 14 bases off J, with a span of 18 bases between the germline ends. The source is a human donor who had a prior SARS-CoV-2 infection. The sequenced sample was CD4+ T cells from PBMCs cultured with a peptide pool, obtained before COVID-19 vaccination. Recombination joined TRBV7-3 with TRBJ2-1, with the D call perhaps TRBD1 or TRBD2, as 5 bases match in each case. The CDR3 corresponds to CASSSRIASGKFF. The nucleotides read TGTGCCAGCAGCTCCCGGATAGCGTCAGGGAAGTTCTTC.